This T cell receptor (beta chain) was sequenced during a study of cytomegalovirus exposure and HLA in healthy donors. There are 14 residues in the CDR3. Germline V gene data show CDR1 as SGHRS and CDR2 as YFSETQ. V was trimmed by 0 bases and J by 6 bases, leaving 9 bases between them. TCRdb's table, derived via immunoSEQ multiplex PCR, lists solely in-frame clones and lacks some. The sample holds about 200,000 clones, around nine tenths seen once. The donors were part of the validation cohort of over a hundred subjects. That cohort was separate from the first cohort, which comprised about 670 subjects. Comments on this clone: Its antigen is undetermined.

General study findings and limits: A list of about 180 TCR beta chains associated with cytomegalovirus was given. CMV antigen specificity was confirmed in vitro for three CMV-associated chains.

J is TRBJ2-2 and V is TRBV5-1; weak D call: TRBD1 (6 bases). Sequences were obtained from PBMCs. This TCR was recovered from a woman under 30 in good health and CMV-seropositive. The CDR3 sequence: CASSLVAGAGELFF. DNA for the CDR3: TGCGCCAGCAGCTTGGTGGCAGGGGCCGGGGAGCTGTTTTTT.